The following is a T cell receptor beta chain sequence with its context. Study processing details: The authors estimated nucleated cell counts from reference gene primer amplification. TCRdb's table, derived via immunoSEQ multiplex PCR, lists solely in-frame clones and lacks some. For V, J and clone size, that table is used; D and trimming come from the DNA. The table lists around 190,000 clones, around 83% of them singletons, with roughly 1.4% in the top ten. The CDR3 is 14 residues long. Germline V gives CDR1 SGHAT, CDR2 FQNNGV. V was cut by 5 bases and J by 6 bases, with 17 bases left in between. This entry is derived from a study of blood T cell repertoires in COVID-19. Across the study: The analysed material was cDNA or gDNA that came from T cells, B-cell-depleted T cells, or PBMCs.

The sequencing input was peripheral blood. The receptor's source is a human donor in a cohort sampled during active COVID-19. The V call is TRBV11-2, the J call TRBJ2-7; perhaps TRBD2 as D (6 bases). This CDR3 reads CASSRGGSTSEQYF. CDR3 nucleotides: TGTGCCAGCAGCCGTGGGGGGAGTACTAGCGAGCAGTACTTC.